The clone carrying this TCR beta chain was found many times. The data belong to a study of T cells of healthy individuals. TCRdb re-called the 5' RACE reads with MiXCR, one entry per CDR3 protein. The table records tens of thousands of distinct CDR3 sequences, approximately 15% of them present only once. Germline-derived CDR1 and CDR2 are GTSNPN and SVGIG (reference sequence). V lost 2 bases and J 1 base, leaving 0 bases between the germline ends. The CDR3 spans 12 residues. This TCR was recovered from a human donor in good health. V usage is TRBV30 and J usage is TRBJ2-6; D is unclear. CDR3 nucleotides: TGTGCCTGGAGTTCTGGGGCCAACGTCCTGACTTTC. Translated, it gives CAWSSGANVLTF.